This TCR beta chain came from a study of T cell changes during pregnancy in multiple sclerosis. The CDR3 extends over 13 amino acids. Trimming cost V 3 bases and J 3 bases, with 8 bases left between them. Germline V gene sequence: CDR1 SGHVS, CDR2 FQNEAQ. Sequencing was performed with immunoSEQ multiplex PCR; in TCRdb, only in-frame clones are kept and a portion is missing. The repertoire has about 36,000 clones, 88% of them found once; the top ten carry 0.5% to 0.65%. The chain has TRBV7-8 and TRBJ2-5, with D possibly TRBD1 on 6 matching bases. This specimen consisted of CD4+ T cells from peripheral blood mononuclear cells, obtained in the first trimester of pregnancy. The TCR originated in a female donor with multiple sclerosis, enrolled in a pregnancy study. The CDR3 loop is CASSFHREETQYF. CDR3 in DNA: TGTGCCAGCAGCTTCCACAGGGAAGAGACCCAGTACTTC.